Below, one TCR beta chain is given with its context. What it binds is unknown. The data belong to a study of cytomegalovirus exposure and HLA in healthy donors. Notes on the study in general: Presence/absence analyses assumed roughly uniform sequencing depth across donors, which may not hold.

Trimming removed 2 bases at V and 2 bases at J, with 9 bases between. Per germline, CDR1 PRHDT and CDR2 FYEKMQ (reference sequence). This CDR3 contains 14 residues. The PCR was carried out with 60 Vbeta primers and 13 Jbeta primers. Clones were read by immunoSEQ multiplex PCR, and TCRdb kept only the in-frame ones, dropping some. The repertoire includes fewer than 250,000 clones, over 70% of them detected once, and 1.6% sits in the top ten. The specimen was PBMCs. The receptor comes from a woman aged 18 to 35 in good health and CMV-seronegative. The rearrangement links TRBV13 to TRBJ1-2, with no clear D. In DNA form, the CDR3 reads TGTGCCAGCAGCTTATTAGGAGTAAACTATGGCTACACCTTC. This encodes CASSLLGVNYGYTF.